This entry lists 4 T cell receptor beta chains sequenced from one sample in a study of response to subunit inactivated influenza vaccine. TCRdb analysed the RT-PCR reads with MiXCR anew, one entry per CDR3 protein. This sample yields around 580,000 distinct CDR3 sequences, of which about 14% are seen a single time; around 10% belongs to the top ten. Source: PBMCs from blood, taken 11 to 12 days after vaccination. The receptor source for this set is a man aged 50-59 years who received an inactivated influenza vaccine.

The chain has TRBV28 and TRBJ1-2; possibly TRBD1 for D (5 bases). Trimming took off 6 bases at V and 8 bases at J, with 10 bases between the two ends. The CDR3 sequence is 11 residues long. From germline, CDR1 is MDHEN and CDR2 SYDVKM. CDR3 sequence (DNA): TGTGCCAGCAGATGGGAGGGGGGCTACACCTTC. Translation gives CASRWEGGYTF.

This clonotype has a handful of counts. The chain is built from TRBV7-8 and TRBJ1-5; D unclear. V was pared by 1 base and J by 5 bases, with 12 bases between. Germline V gene data show CDR1 as SGHVS and CDR2 as FQNEAQ. The CDR3 is made up of 15 amino acids. The CDR3 protein is CASSLVALAYQPQHF. CDR3 sequence (DNA): TGTGCCAGCAGCTTAGTAGCTTTGGCCTATCAGCCCCAGCATTTT.

Only a few counts were recorded for this clonotype. This rearrangement joins TRBV6-1 to TRBJ1-1, with a possible D match to TRBD1 (5 bases). Germline V gives CDR1 MNHNS, CDR2 SASEGT. The CDR3 runs 14 residues. The V end lost 5 bases, the J end lost 1 base, and 11 bases lay between the germline ends. The CDR3 DNA follows: TGTGCCAGCAGTAATCACGGACAGAACACTGAAGCTTTCTTT. Amino acid sequence: CASSNHGQNTEAFF.

The V gene is TRBV3-1, the J gene TRBJ2-7, with 10 bases fitting TRBD1. There are 15 residues in the CDR3. V shed 4 bases, J shed 2 bases, and the junction held 5 bases outside the gene matches. The germline V gene encodes CDR1 LGHDT and CDR2 YNNKEL (reference sequence). CDR3 DNA: TGTGCCAGCAGCCCGGGACAGGGGAGCCCCTACGAGCAGTACTTC. It specifies CASSPGQGSPYEQYF.